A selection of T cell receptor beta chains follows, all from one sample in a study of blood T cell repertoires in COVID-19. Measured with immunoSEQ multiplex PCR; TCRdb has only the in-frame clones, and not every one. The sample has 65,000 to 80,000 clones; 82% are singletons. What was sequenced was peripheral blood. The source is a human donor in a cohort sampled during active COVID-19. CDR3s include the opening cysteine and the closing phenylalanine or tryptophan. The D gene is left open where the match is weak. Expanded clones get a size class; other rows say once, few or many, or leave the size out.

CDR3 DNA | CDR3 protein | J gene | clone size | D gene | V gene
TGTGCCAGCAGCTTAGCAGGAGGTCTCACTGAAGCTTTCTTT | CASSLAGGLTEAFF | TRBJ1-1 | NA | NA | TRBV7-8
TGTGCCAGCAGCCGATCGGGCGGGGTGTTCTCCTACAATGAGCAGTTCTTC | CASSRSGGVFSYNEQFF | TRBJ2-1 | NA | NA | TRBV5-5
TGTGCCAGCAGTGAATTTCGACTAGCGGGGGGTAATGAGCAGTTCTTC | CASSEFRLAGGNEQFF | TRBJ2-1 | NA | TRBD2 | TRBV25-1
TGTGCCAGCGGGACAGAGTACCAAGAGACCCAGTACTTC | CASGTEYQETQYF | TRBJ2-5 | NA | TRBD1 | TRBV28
TGTGCCAGCAGCCAAGACCCCCCCGGGAGCTCTGGGGCCAACGTCCTGACTTTC | CASSQDPPGSSGANVLTF | TRBJ2-6 | few | NA | TRBV4-2
TGTGCCAGTAGTATGGGAGTTAGCGGGGATCCTCGTGAGACCCAGTACTTC | CASSMGVSGDPRETQYF | TRBJ2-5 | NA | TRBD2 | TRBV19
TGTGCCAGCAGCCAATCTTCGGATACGCAGTATTTT | CASSQSSDTQYF | TRBJ2-3 | many | NA | TRBV3-1/TRBV3-2
TGCAGCGTTGACCAACCCCAGGGGACAGATACGCAGTATTTT | CSVDQPQGTDTQYF | TRBJ2-3 | many | NA | TRBV29-1
TGCGCCAGCAGCCCAACACAGGGTTCCACTGAAGCTTTCTTT | CASSPTQGSTEAFF | TRBJ1-1 | few | NA | TRBV5-1
TGTGCCAGCAGCCGCCTCGGGACAGGGGGAACCCAAGATACGCAGTATTTT | CASSRLGTGGTQDTQYF | TRBJ2-3 | NA | TRBD1 | TRBV14
TGCGCCAGCAGCGGAGCCCCAGGGACCGGGGAGCTGTTTTTT | CASSGAPGTGELFF | TRBJ2-2 | NA | NA | TRBV4-1
TGTGCCAGCAGCTTAGATGGAGCTGAAGCTTTCTTT | CASSLDGAEAFF | TRBJ1-1 | once | NA | TRBV7-9
TGTGCCAGCAGCGTCGACAGTAACACTGAAGCTTTCTTT | CASSVDSNTEAFF | TRBJ1-1 | NA | NA | TRBV7-3
TGTGCCAGCAGTACTCAGGGCCTCGGGACCCAGTACTTC | CASSTQGLGTQYF | TRBJ2-5 | NA | NA | TRBV27